This T cell receptor beta chain was sequenced in a study of cytomegalovirus exposure and HLA in healthy donors. Study context: From HLA-typed donors, an early data release held about 92 million unique TCRs.

Concerning this clone itself: Its antigen is as yet unknown.

Researchers ran the PCR with 60 Vbeta and 13 Jbeta primers. Profiled with immunoSEQ multiplex PCR; TCRdb holds only in-frame clones, not every one. Among approximately 170,000 clones listed, around 68% were seen once. The donors (healthy individuals) were bone marrow donors. The CDR3 totals 13 residues. Looked up from germline, CDR1 is LGHNA and CDR2 is YNFKEQ. The V end was cut by 0 bases, the J end by 7 bases, with 6 bases between. Regarding the study as a whole: Rarity characterized most TCR sequences, yet some public TCRs appeared in many donors. Researchers reported that a few CMV-associated chains were confirmed in vitro as CMV antigen-specific.

This TCR came from a man aged 45-65 years in good health and CMV-seronegative. The V and J genes are TRBV4-2 and TRBJ2-2, with D perhaps TRBD1 (5 bases). The sequencing input was PBMCs. CDR3 DNA sequence: TGTGCCAGCAGCCAAGAGACAGACGGGGAGCTGTTTTTT. Encoded protein: CASSQETDGELFF.